This entry lists 22 T cell receptor beta chains sequenced from one sample in a study of cytomegalovirus exposure and HLA in healthy donors. Method: immunoSEQ multiplex PCR; TCRdb's copy keeps in-frame clones and lacks some. The sample shows roughly 310,000 clones, approximately 88% of them seen only once. The sequenced sample consisted of PBMCs. These TCRs come from a man aged 30-40 years in good health and CMV-seronegative.

V is TRBV10-1 and J is TRBJ2-5; D remains unclear. This CDR3 is built from 15 residues. Germline V gives CDR1 WNHNN, CDR2 SYGVQD (reference sequence). Trimming pared 0 bases from V and 7 bases from J, leaving 15 bases between. The CDR3 coding sequence is TGCGCCAGCAGTGAGTCCGGTGGTGGTGGTTCGACCCAGTACTTC. Residues: CASSESGGGGSTQYF.

The chain uses TRBV11-2 and TRBJ1-1, with D possibly matching TRBD1 (6 bases). This CDR3 has 14 amino acids. Trimming left V 10 bases short and J 2 bases short, with 17 bases between. From germline, CDR1 is SGHAT and CDR2 FQNNGV. The CDR3 here is CATRRLGANTEAFF. CDR3 nucleotides: TGTGCCACCCGAAGGCTGGGGGCTAACACTGAAGCTTTCTTT.

The chain carries TRBV4-1 and TRBJ2-7, with D possibly TRBD2 on 7 matching bases. This CDR3 contains 17 residues. V was clipped by 3 bases and J by 0 bases, with 18 bases between them. CDR1 and CDR2 from the germline V gene are MGHRA and YSYEKL. CDR3 sequence: CASSQSWGGGYSYEQYF. The CDR3 DNA follows: TGCGCCAGCAGCCAGTCCTGGGGAGGGGGGTACTCCTACGAGCAGTACTTC.

The rearrangement joins TRBV6-1 to TRBJ2-1; 10 bases map to TRBD2. This CDR3 region has 16 residues. The V gene end was trimmed by 3 bases and the J gene end by 6 bases; junction bases not matched to a gene: 8. Germline V gene lookup returns CDR1 MNHNS and CDR2 SASEGT. Written as DNA, the CDR3 is TGTGCCAGCAGTGACCTACTAGCGGGGCAGGGCAATGAGCAGTTCTTC. Translation gives CASSDLLAGQGNEQFF.

The rearrangement links TRBV11-2 to TRBJ1-2, with TRBD1 matching over 7 bases. With V trimmed by 4 bases and J by 4 bases, 9 bases remained unmatched. CDR1 SGHAT and CDR2 FQNNGV come from the germline V gene. The CDR3 sequence is 15 residues long. CDR3 sequence (DNA): TGTGCCAGCAGCTCAGGGACAGAACCAGGCTATGGCTACACCTTC. Translating it yields CASSSGTEPGYGYTF.

The CDR3 is CASSQRAGNTEAFF. The CDR3 region has the DNA TGTGCCAGCAGTCAGAGGGCGGGGAACACTGAAGCTTTCTTT. V is TRBV6-5 and J is TRBJ1-1; D is ambiguous. The CDR3 is made up of 14 amino acids. CDR1 is MNHEY and CDR2 is SVGAGI in the germline V gene. Trimming took 5 bases from V and 1 from J, leaving 11 bases between them.

This chain connects TRBV11-2 to TRBJ1-1; the D is unclear. Trimming took off 1 base at V and 1 base at J, with 7 bases between the two ends. This CDR3 contains 14 residues. Germline values: CDR1 SGHAT, CDR2 FQNNGV. CDR3 nucleotides: TGTGCCAGCAGCTTAGCTGTGGCGAACACTGAAGCTTTCTTT. Residues: CASSLAVANTEAFF.

This chain joins TRBV7-9 and TRBJ1-2, with 7 bases matching TRBD1. Germline V gives CDR1 SEHNR, CDR2 FQNEAQ (reference sequence). V shed 7 bases, J shed 2 bases, and the junction held 10 bases outside the gene matches. The CDR3 runs 15 residues. CDR3: CASIPFGTANYGYTF. The CDR3 bases are TGTGCCAGCATCCCATTTGGGACAGCCAACTATGGCTACACCTTC.

The chain is built from TRBV2 and TRBJ1-5; D might be TRBD1 (6 bases). The V end lost 7 bases, the J end lost 2 bases, and 9 bases lay between the germline ends. There are 13 residues in the CDR3. Germline loops: CDR1 SNHLY, CDR2 FYNNEI. CDR3 sequence: CASTGVGNQPQHF. The CDR3, as DNA: TGTGCCAGCACAGGGGTTGGCAATCAGCCCCAGCATTTT.

This clone was observed a single time. The gene calls are TRBV11-2 and TRBJ2-1; 8 nucleotides match TRBD1. Germline CDR1 SGHAT, CDR2 FQNNGV. After removal of 7 bases from V and 6 bases from J, the junction contained 8 bases not matched to a gene. The CDR3 runs 14 residues. The CDR3 bases are TGTGCCAGCACATCAGGGGGCAGTGTCAATGAGCAGTTCTTC. This translates into CASTSGGSVNEQFF.

V usage is TRBV7-9 and J usage is TRBJ1-3; D is perhaps TRBD1 (5 bases). Trimming shortened V by 4 bases and J by 8 bases, and 15 bases separated the two germline ends. Germline V lookup: CDR1 SEHNR, CDR2 FQNEAQ (reference sequence). CDR3 length: 14 amino acids. Written as DNA, the CDR3 is TGTGCCAGCAGCTCGGGACTCCTTAGGGACACCATATATTTT. Translated: CASSSGLLRDTIYF.

The table lists this clone with a count of one. The rearrangement joins TRBV7-2 to TRBJ2-7; 12 nucleotides line up with TRBD2. J was trimmed by 2 bases and V by 7 bases; bases with no gene match: 15. This CDR3 spans 18 amino acids. From germline, CDR1 is SGHTA and CDR2 FQGNSA. CDR3 loop: CASTFPSGGASTAYEQYF. The CDR3 DNA follows: TGTGCCAGCACCTTTCCTAGCGGGGGGGCCTCAACCGCCTACGAGCAGTACTTC.

The chain recombines TRBV7-2 with TRBJ2-1; a weak D match, TRBD1 (7 bases). V lost 5 bases and J 3 bases, leaving 17 bases between the germline ends. The CDR3 extends over 16 amino acids. Germline CDR1 is SGHTA and CDR2 is FQGNSA. As DNA, the CDR3 is TGTGCCAGCAGCCCAGGGGGACTGATGGGCTACAATGAGCAGTTCTTC. It translates to CASSPGGLMGYNEQFF.

The CDR3 sequence: CASSLISGGALIVDTQYF. For the CDR3, the DNA is TGCGCCAGCAGCTTGATCAGCGGGGGGGCACTGATTGTGGATACGCAGTATTTT. The V and J genes are TRBV5-1 and TRBJ2-3; TRBD2 aligns across 10 bases. Germline CDR1 SGHRS, CDR2 YFSETQ. The CDR3 loop spans 18 amino acids. The junction had 14 bases not matched to a gene; V was cut back by 1 base and J by 6 bases.

J is TRBJ1-6 and V is TRBV19; 8 nucleotides line up with TRBD1. This CDR3 is built from 16 residues. J was trimmed by 6 bases and V by 3 bases; bases with no gene match: 7. The germline V gene has CDR1 LNHDA and CDR2 SQIVND (reference sequence). CDR3 in amino acids: CASSIRGRSSNSPLHF. The DNA of the CDR3 is TGTGCCAGTAGTATCAGGGGGCGCTCCAGTAATTCACCCCTCCACTTT.

The V and J genes are TRBV6-5 and TRBJ1-3; 12 bases are a match to TRBD1. The CDR3 is made up of 15 amino acids. Trimming took 6 bases from V and 3 from J; bases not matched to a gene: 3. Germline CDR1 and CDR2: MNHEY and SVGAGI. CDR3 nucleotides: TGTGCCAGCAGCGGGACAGGGGGCTTTGGAAACACCATATATTTT. Its translation: CASSGTGGFGNTIYF.

The chain employs TRBV29-1 and TRBJ1-5; D is unresolved. The CDR3 has 12 residues. V lost 4 bases to trimming and J lost 0 bases, with 4 bases between them. Germline V CDR1 and CDR2: SQVTM, ANQGSEA. This CDR3 is CSVGHSNQPQHF. Here the CDR3 DNA reads TGCAGCGTTGGGCATAGCAATCAGCCCCAGCATTTT.

The chain couples TRBV11-2 to TRBJ2-1; 13 bases fit TRBD2. The CDR3 runs to 17 residues. V lost 2 bases and J lost 7; bases outside the gene matches: 8. The germline V gene encodes CDR1 SGHAT and CDR2 FQNNGV. DNA of the CDR3: TGTGCCAGCAGCTTACATACCGGGACTAGCGGGGATAATGAGCAGTTCTTC. This translates into CASSLHTGTSGDNEQFF.

The chain recombines TRBV2 with TRBJ2-2, with TRBD1 identical over 7 bases. Germline CDR1 SNHLY, CDR2 FYNNEI. V trimming: 1 base; J trimming: 4 bases; junction bases outside the gene matches: 6. The CDR3 sequence is 16 residues long. The CDR3 spells CASSEVSGQPTGELFF. The CDR3 coding sequence is TGTGCCAGCAGTGAAGTTTCGGGACAGCCCACCGGGGAGCTGTTTTTT.

V is TRBV18 and J is TRBJ2-7; D gene unclear. The CDR3 extends over 14 amino acids. V was pared by 3 bases and J by 4 bases, with 13 bases between. Germline CDR1 KGHSH, CDR2 LQKENI. Here the CDR3 reads CASSPFGISYEQYF. The CDR3 coding sequence is TGTGCCAGCTCACCCTTCGGTATCTCTTACGAGCAGTACTTC.

V gene TRBV4-3 combines with J gene TRBJ2-7, with 13 bases matching TRBD2. CDR3 length: 19 amino acids. Germline V lookup: CDR1 LGHNA, CDR2 YSLEER. Germline trimming cut 0 bases from V and 7 bases from J; bases unmatched to any gene: 15. This CDR3 reads CASSQETSGGNLPTFEQYF. CDR3 in DNA: TGCGCCAGCAGCCAAGAGACTAGCGGGGGGAATTTACCTACGTTTGAGCAGTACTTC.

This clone has a single count. The rearrangement joins TRBV6-1 to TRBJ2-7, with TRBD2 identical over 10 bases. V gave up 7 bases and J gave up 6 bases; unmatched junction bases: 9. The CDR3 has 14 amino acids. From germline, CDR1 is MNHNS and CDR2 SASEGT. The chain's CDR3 is CASILGLAGAEQYF. CDR3 coding DNA: TGTGCCAGCATTCTCGGCCTAGCGGGGGCCGAGCAGTACTTC.